This T cell receptor beta chain was sequenced for a study of CD8+ T cells in alopecia areata. The treatment denotes: oral pan-JAK inhibitor, 5-10 mg twice daily. This clone was found once. Its antigen is undetermined. Germline loops: CDR1 WSHSY, CDR2 SAAADI. Trimming cost V 4 bases and J 5 bases; bases outside gene matches: 3. The CDR3 spans 14 residues. The authors extracted RNA and reverse transcribed it into cDNA as the sequencing template. The protocol was immunoSEQ multiplex PCR, while the TCRdb copy is restricted to in-frame clones and leaves out a portion. The sample includes over 250,000 clones, 60% seen only once; the top ten take about 0.88%. Study outcomes and limitations: Numerous expanded lesional clones remained in scalp and blood during tofacitinib.

The clonotype comes from a human donor with alopecia areata. This material consisted of CD4+ T cells sorted from blood, taken at week 52, from a patient treated with tofacitinib. The rearrangement uses TRBV10-2 and TRBJ1-5; 9 bases line up with TRBD1. The CDR3 spells CASSGDRDDQPQHF. For the CDR3, the DNA is TGCGCCAGCAGTGGGGACAGGGACGATCAGCCCCAGCATTTT.